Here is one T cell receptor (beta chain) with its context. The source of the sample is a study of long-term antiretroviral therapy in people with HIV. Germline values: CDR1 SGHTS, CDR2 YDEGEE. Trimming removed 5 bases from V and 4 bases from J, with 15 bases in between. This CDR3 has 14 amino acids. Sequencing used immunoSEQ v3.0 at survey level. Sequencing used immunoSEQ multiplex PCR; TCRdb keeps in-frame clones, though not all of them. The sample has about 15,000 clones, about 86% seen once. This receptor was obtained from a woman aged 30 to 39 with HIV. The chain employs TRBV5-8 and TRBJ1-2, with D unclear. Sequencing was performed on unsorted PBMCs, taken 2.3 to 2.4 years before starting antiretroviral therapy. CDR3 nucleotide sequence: TGTGCCAGCAGACCCCGAGGAGGACCCTATGGCTACACCTTC. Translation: CASRPRGGPYGYTF. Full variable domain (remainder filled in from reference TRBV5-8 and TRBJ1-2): EAGVTQSPTHLIKTRGQQATLRCSPISGHTSVYWYQQALGLGLQFLLWYDEGEERNRGNFPPRFSGRQFPNYSSELNVNALELEDSALYLCASRPRGGPYGYTFGSGTRLTVV.